This TCR beta chain was profiled in a study of blood T cell repertoires in COVID-19. Study as a whole: COVID-19 samples collected from the United States, Italy and Spain covered acute and convalescent phases. PBMCs, B-cell-depleted T cells, or T cells provided the cDNA or gDNA that made up the material.

From germline, CDR1 is LNHDA and CDR2 SQIVND (reference sequence). Deletions cut 7 bases from V and 6 bases from J, with 12 bases between. CDR3 length: 12 residues. In the original workflow: By means of reference gene primer amplification, nucleated cell counts were estimated. Sequencing used immunoSEQ multiplex PCR; TCRdb keeps in-frame clones, though not all of them. Clonal size and the V and J genes are those of that table, whereas D and trimming came from the DNA. The table has 350,000 or so clones, around 90% seen once. The genes are TRBV19 and TRBJ1-1; D remains unclear. The sequence was obtained from a man aged 18 to 30 with active or convalescent COVID-19. Sequencing was performed on peripheral blood. This CDR3 is CASKDYLSEAFF. The CDR3, as DNA: TGTGCCAGTAAGGACTATTTGTCTGAAGCTTTCTTT.